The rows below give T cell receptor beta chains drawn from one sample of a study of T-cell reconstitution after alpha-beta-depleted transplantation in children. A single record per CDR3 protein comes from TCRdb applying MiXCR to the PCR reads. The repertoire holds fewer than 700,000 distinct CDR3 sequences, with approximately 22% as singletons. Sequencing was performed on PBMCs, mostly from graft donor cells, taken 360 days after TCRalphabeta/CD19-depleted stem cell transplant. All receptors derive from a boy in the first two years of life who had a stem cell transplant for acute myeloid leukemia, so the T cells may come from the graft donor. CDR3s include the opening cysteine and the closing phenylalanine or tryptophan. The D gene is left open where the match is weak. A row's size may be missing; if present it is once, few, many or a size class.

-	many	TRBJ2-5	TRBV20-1	TGCAGTGCTAGGAGGTCAGGGAGGAGAGAGACCCAGTACTTC	CSARRSGRRETQYF
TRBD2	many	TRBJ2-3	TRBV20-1	TGCAGTGCTACCCAGTGGACTAGCGGTAGCACAGATACGCAGTATTTT	CSATQWTSGSTDTQYF
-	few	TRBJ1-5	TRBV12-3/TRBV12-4	TGTGCCAGCAGGTCTGAGGCGGGACCCCAGCATTTT	CASRSEAGPQHF
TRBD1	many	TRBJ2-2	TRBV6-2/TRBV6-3	TGTGCCAGTCGCGGGACAGGGAATACCGGGGAGCTGTTTTTT	CASRGTGNTGELFF
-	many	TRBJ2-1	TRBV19	TGTGCCAGTAGCCCTGCGAGAGAGAAGCGGTTCTTC	CASSPAREKRFF
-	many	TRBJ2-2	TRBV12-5	TGTGCTAGTGGCCACCCTGGGGGGGGCGCGAACACCGGGGAGCTGTTTTTT	CASGHPGGGANTGELFF
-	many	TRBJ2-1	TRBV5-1	TGCGCCAGCAGCCCTGTAGTCAATGAGCAGTTCTTC	CASSPVVNEQFF
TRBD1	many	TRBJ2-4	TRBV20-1	TGCAGTGCTAGGAGGGGGCACATTCAGTACTTC	CSARRGHIQYF
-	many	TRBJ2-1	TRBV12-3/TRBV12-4	TGTGCCAGCAGTTTGGCAGGGCTCCAGGGCAGGTTCTTC	CASSLAGLQGRFF
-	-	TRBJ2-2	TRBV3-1	TGTGCCAGCAGCCAAGAACCGCAGGGAAGGGAGCTGTTTTTT	CASSQEPQGRELFF
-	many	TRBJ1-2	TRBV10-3	TGTGCCATCAGTGAGGGCACTACGAACTATGGCTACACCTTC	CAISEGTTNYGYTF
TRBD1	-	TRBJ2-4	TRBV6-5	TGTGCCAGCAGTTACGGACAGGGGAGTACGGCCAAAAACATTCAGTACTTC	CASSYGQGSTAKNIQYF
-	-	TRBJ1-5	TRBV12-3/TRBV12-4	TGTGCCAGCAGTTTGGGAAATCAGCCCCAGCAATTT	CASSLGNQPQQF
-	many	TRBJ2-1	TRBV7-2	TGTGCCAGCAGCTTAGGTCCCCTTCGGGTCAATGAGCAGTTCTTC	CASSLGPLRVNEQFF
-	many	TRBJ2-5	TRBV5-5	TGTGCCAGCAGCCCTCAGGGAATCCAAGAGACCCAGTACTTC	CASSPQGIQETQYF
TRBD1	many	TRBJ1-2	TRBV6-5	TGTGCCAGCAGTTACTTCGGACAGGGGAGTGGCTACACCTTC	CASSYFGQGSGYTF
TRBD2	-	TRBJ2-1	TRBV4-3	TGCGCCAGCAGCCAAGTCACCCTGCAGGGACTAGCGGGGTACAATGAGCAGTTCTTC	CASSQVTLQGLAGYNEQFF
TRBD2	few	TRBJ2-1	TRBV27	TGTGCCAGCAGGGCGACTAGCCCTAACCACAATGAGCAGTTCTTC	CASRATSPNHNEQFF
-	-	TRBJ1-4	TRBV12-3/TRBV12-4	TGTGCCAGCAGTTTTGTCGGAACAAATGAAAAACTGTTTTTT	CASSFVGTNEKLFF
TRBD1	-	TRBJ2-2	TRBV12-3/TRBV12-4	TGTGCCAGCATTAAACAGGGGGCTGGGGAGCTGTTTTTT	CASIKQGAGELFF
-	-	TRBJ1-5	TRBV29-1	TGCAGCCTCTCCCGCGGGCGGTCAGGCAATCAGCCCCAGCATTTT	CSLSRGRSGNQPQHF
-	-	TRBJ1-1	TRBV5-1	TGCGCCAGCAGCTTTGGGGTTGCTGACACTGAAGCTTTCTTT	CASSFGVADTEAFF
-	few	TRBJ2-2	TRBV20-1	TGCAGTGCTAGAGATCAAGGGGAGAACACCGGGGAGCTGTTTTTT	CSARDQGENTGELFF
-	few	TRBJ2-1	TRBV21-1	TGTGCCAGCAGCAAAAGGCCCTCTCAGTTCTTC	CASSKRPSQFF
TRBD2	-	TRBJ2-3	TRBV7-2	TGTGCCAGCAGCTTTAGCGGGGCAAGGGCAGATACGCAGTATTTT	CASSFSGARADTQYF
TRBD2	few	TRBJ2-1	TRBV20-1	TGCAGTGCTAGTAGCCGGGGGACTAGGGATGAGCAGTTCTTC	CSASSRGTRDEQFF
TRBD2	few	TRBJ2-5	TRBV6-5	TGTGCCAGCAGTTACTCGAGTCTAGCGGGGGGGCCAGGAGAGACCCAGTACTTC	CASSYSSLAGGPGETQYF
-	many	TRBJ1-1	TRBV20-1	TGCAGTGCTAGAGAAGGCGGGGCCAGAATGAACACTGAAGCTTTCTTT	CSAREGGARMNTEAFF
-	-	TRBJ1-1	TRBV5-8	TGTGCCAGCAGCCTACCCCCGAGGAACACTGAAGCTTTCTTT	CASSLPPRNTEAFF
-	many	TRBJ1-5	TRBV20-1	TGCAGTGCCTCACACGTAAATCAGCCCCAGCATTTT	CSASHVNQPQHF
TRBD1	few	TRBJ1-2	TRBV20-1	TGCAGTGCCCCTCAGGACAGGGGAGGCTATGGCTACACCTTC	CSAPQDRGGYGYTF
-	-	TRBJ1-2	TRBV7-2	TGTGCCAGCAGCCTAGCCAGACTAGCTAACTATGGCTACACCTTC	CASSLARLANYGYTF
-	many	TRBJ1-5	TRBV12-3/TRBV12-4	TGTGCCAGCAGTTTGTCCACTAGCAATCAGCCCCAGCATTTT	CASSLSTSNQPQHF
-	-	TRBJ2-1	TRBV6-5	TGTGCCAGCAGTTACTCCAGGGGAATTGAGCAGTTCTTC	CASSYSRGIEQFF
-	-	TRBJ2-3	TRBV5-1	TGCGCCAGCAGCTTGGCGACCGAAGGTAGACAGTCAGATACGCAGTATTTT	CASSLATEGRQSDTQYF
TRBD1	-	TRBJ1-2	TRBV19	TGTGCCAGTAGTATAGAGGGGCCGGGACAGGGTCGATACGGCTACACCTTC	CASSIEGPGQGRYGYTF
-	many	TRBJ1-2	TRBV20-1	TGCAGTGCTAGCGGCAGTTTCGATGGCTACACCTTC	CSASGSFDGYTF
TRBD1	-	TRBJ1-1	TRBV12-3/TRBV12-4	TGTGCCAGCAGTGCCGACAGGGGGATTTACACTGAAGCTTTCTTT	CASSADRGIYTEAFF
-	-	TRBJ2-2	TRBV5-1	TGCGCCAGCAGCTTAAGGGACGGAGCCGGGGAGCTGTTTTTT	CASSLRDGAGELFF
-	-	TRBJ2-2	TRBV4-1	TGCGCCAGCAGCCAAGAAGGGTGGACGTCCGGGGAGCTGTTTTTT	CASSQEGWTSGELFF
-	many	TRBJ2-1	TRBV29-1	TGCAGCGTTGGACCTCAGACAGGCCGGGTCGGAGGTGAGCAGTTCTTC	CSVGPQTGRVGGEQFF
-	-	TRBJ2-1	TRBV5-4	TGTGCCAGCAGCTCCTGGGCGGAGGTCAATGAGCAGTTCTTC	CASSSWAEVNEQFF
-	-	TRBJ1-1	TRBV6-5	TGTGCCAGCAGTTATAATTCTCGTCGCACTGAAGCTTTCTTT	CASSYNSRRTEAFF
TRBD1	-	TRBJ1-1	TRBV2	TGTGCCAGCTGTTTAGCAGGGGGTCGGACTGAAGCTTTCTTT	CASCLAGGRTEAFF
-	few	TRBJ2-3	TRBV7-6	TGTGCCAGCAGCTCGGCCCTCCCCCGGGGGTCGGGCACAGATACGCAGTATTTT	CASSSALPRGSGTDTQYF
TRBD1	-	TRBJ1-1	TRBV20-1	TGCAGTGCTAGGACAGGGGTGGCCACTGAAGCTTTCTTT	CSARTGVATEAFF
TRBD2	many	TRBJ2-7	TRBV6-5	TGTGCCAGCAGTTACGGGCCCGTGCGGGGGGGCTACGAGCAGTACTTC	CASSYGPVRGGYEQYF
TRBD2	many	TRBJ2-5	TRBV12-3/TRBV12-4	TGTGCCAGCAGTTTAAACCCAAGACTAGCGATGGGAGCCCAAGAGACCCAGTACTTC	CASSLNPRLAMGAQETQYF
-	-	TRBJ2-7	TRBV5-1	TGCGCCAGCAGGTCGGGGCCCCCCTACGAGCAGTACTTC	CASRSGPPYEQYF
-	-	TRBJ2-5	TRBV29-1	TGCAGCGTTGACTTCCCCCTACAAGAGACCCAGTACTTC	CSVDFPLQETQYF
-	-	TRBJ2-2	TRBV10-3	TGTGCCAACGGACGGGAGAACACCGGGGAGCTGTTTTTT	CANGRENTGELFF
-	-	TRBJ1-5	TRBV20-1	TGCAGTGGGGGGAGGGATAGCAATCAGCCCCAGCATTTT	CSGGRDSNQPQHF
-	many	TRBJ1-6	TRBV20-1	TGCAGTGCCGGCAGGTCCTATAATTCACCCCTCCACTTT	CSAGRSYNSPLHF